This TCR beta chain was retrieved from a study of blood T cell repertoires in COVID-19. A Seattle source enrolled patients during active infection and followed them longitudinally. CDR1 is KGHDR and CDR2 is SFDVKD in the germline V gene. The CDR3 loop spans 15 amino acids. V was shortened by 1 base and J by 5 bases, with 13 bases between the two germline ends. This clone has more than one count but fewer than ten. Clones were read by immunoSEQ multiplex PCR, and TCRdb kept only the in-frame ones, dropping some. The profile shows about 180,000 clones, roughly 84% of them singletons. The chain links TRBV24-1 to TRBJ2-5; a possible D gene is TRBD1 (5 bases). This clonotype was obtained from a person aged 70 to 79 with COVID-19, enrolled during active disease. Sequencing used peripheral blood. CDR3 sequence reads: CATSDFQGSWETQYF. The CDR3, as DNA: TGTGCCACCAGTGATTTCCAGGGAAGTTGGGAGACCCAGTACTTC.